A selection of T cell receptor beta chains follows, all from one sample in a study of control samples from healthy donors and cancer patients. Measured with immunoSEQ multiplex PCR; TCRdb has only the in-frame clones, and not every one. Among 100,000 to 150,000 clones listed, about 89% were seen once. Sequenced input: blood. The source is a young woman in good health. Both conserved end residues are part of each CDR3. The D gene is left open where the match is weak. A row's size may be missing; if present it is once, few, many or a size class.

clone_size: -
v_call: TRBV30
d_call: -
j_call: TRBJ1-1
cdr3_aa: CATSTGFNTEAFF
cdr3_nt: TGTGCCACTTCTACCGGGTTCAACACTGAAGCTTTCTTT

clone_size: -
v_call: TRBV3-1/TRBV3-2
d_call: TRBD2
j_call: TRBJ2-5
cdr3_aa: CASSQRLSGARVETQYF
cdr3_nt: TGTGCCAGCAGCCAACGACTTAGCGGGGCAAGGGTGGAGACCCAGTACTTC

clone_size: -
v_call: TRBV5-6
d_call: -
j_call: TRBJ2-7
cdr3_aa: CASSPKRQEGGYEQYF
cdr3_nt: TGTGCCAGCAGCCCGAAGAGGCAGGAAGGAGGGTACGAGCAGTACTTC

clone_size: -
v_call: TRBV5-1
d_call: TRBD2
j_call: TRBJ2-1
cdr3_aa: CASSLEVGGYNEQFF
cdr3_nt: TGCGCCAGCAGCTTGGAGGTGGGAGGGTACAATGAGCAGTTCTTC

clone_size: -
v_call: TRBV21-1
d_call: -
j_call: TRBJ2-3
cdr3_aa: CASSKDRGTDTQYF
cdr3_nt: TGTGCCAGCAGCAAAGATAGGGGGACAGATACGCAGTATTTT

clone_size: -
v_call: TRBV9
d_call: TRBD1
j_call: TRBJ1-2
cdr3_aa: CASSLRTGSVYGYTF
cdr3_nt: TGTGCCAGCAGCCTGCGGACAGGGAGCGTCTATGGCTACACCTTC

clone_size: -
v_call: TRBV4-2
d_call: TRBD1
j_call: TRBJ2-1
cdr3_aa: CASSQGDRDRNEQFF
cdr3_nt: TGTGCCAGCAGCCAAGGGGACAGGGATCGGAATGAGCAGTTCTTC

clone_size: -
v_call: TRBV10-3
d_call: TRBD2
j_call: TRBJ2-1
cdr3_aa: CAITDGTSGYSEQFF
cdr3_nt: TGTGCCATCACTGACGGGACTAGCGGTTACAGTGAGCAGTTCTTC

clone_size: -
v_call: TRBV27
d_call: -
j_call: TRBJ2-1
cdr3_aa: CASSLISLGYNEQFF
cdr3_nt: TGTGCCAGCAGTTTAATCTCACTTGGCTACAATGAGCAGTTCTTC

clone_size: -
v_call: TRBV9
d_call: -
j_call: TRBJ2-6
cdr3_aa: CASSVGGASSGANVLTF
cdr3_nt: TGTGCCAGCAGCGTAGGAGGGGCCAGCTCTGGGGCCAACGTCCTGACTTTC

clone_size: -
v_call: TRBV14
d_call: TRBD1
j_call: TRBJ1-2
cdr3_aa: CASSRGQGAYGYTF
cdr3_nt: TGTGCCAGCAGCCGGGGACAGGGTGCCTATGGCTACACCTTC

clone_size: -
v_call: TRBV7-3
d_call: TRBD1
j_call: TRBJ2-2
cdr3_aa: CASSVSGTGGGTGELFF
cdr3_nt: TGTGCCAGCAGCGTGAGCGGGACAGGGGGCGGCACCGGGGAGCTGTTTTTT

clone_size: few
v_call: TRBV19
d_call: TRBD1
j_call: TRBJ1-5
cdr3_aa: CASSETGPGPQHF
cdr3_nt: TGTGCCAGTAGTGAGACAGGGCCTGGGCCCCAGCATTTT

clone_size: -
v_call: TRBV9
d_call: -
j_call: TRBJ1-3
cdr3_aa: CASSARGSPGNTIYF
cdr3_nt: TGTGCCAGCAGCGCCCGGGGATCCCCTGGAAACACCATATATTTT

clone_size: -
v_call: TRBV30
d_call: TRBD1
j_call: TRBJ1-2
cdr3_aa: CAWSTTGGAYGYTF
cdr3_nt: TGTGCCTGGAGTACCACAGGGGGGGCTTATGGCTACACCTTC

clone_size: -
v_call: TRBV9
d_call: -
j_call: TRBJ1-2
cdr3_aa: CASSVESRGANYGYTF
cdr3_nt: TGTGCCAGCAGCGTAGAGTCCCGAGGCGCTAACTATGGCTACACCTTC

clone_size: -
v_call: TRBV7-2
d_call: -
j_call: TRBJ2-6
cdr3_aa: CASRPGQSFGLSGANVLTF
cdr3_nt: TGTGCCAGCAGACCTGGACAGAGCTTCGGCCTCTCTGGGGCCAACGTCCTGACTTTC

clone_size: -
v_call: TRBV19
d_call: TRBD1
j_call: TRBJ2-2
cdr3_aa: CASSIDSGAGGFTGELFF
cdr3_nt: TGTGCCAGTAGTATAGATTCGGGCGCAGGGGGCTTTACCGGGGAGCTGTTTTTT

clone_size: -
v_call: TRBV28
d_call: -
j_call: TRBJ2-1
cdr3_aa: CASSFYQLTNEQFF
cdr3_nt: TGTGCCAGCAGTTTCTACCAACTCACGAATGAGCAGTTCTTC

clone_size: -
v_call: TRBV12-3/TRBV12-4
d_call: -
j_call: TRBJ2-1
cdr3_aa: CASSSRLLNEQFF
cdr3_nt: TGTGCCAGCAGTTCCCGACTCCTCAATGAGCAGTTCTTC

clone_size: -
v_call: TRBV7-2
d_call: -
j_call: TRBJ2-3
cdr3_aa: CASSGLRGTDTQYF
cdr3_nt: TGTGCCAGCAGCGGCCTCAGGGGCACAGATACGCAGTATTTT

clone_size: -
v_call: TRBV7-2
d_call: TRBD1
j_call: TRBJ1-5
cdr3_aa: CASSLRGLMTGRDNQPQHF
cdr3_nt: TGTGCCAGCAGCTTACGAGGACTGATGACAGGGAGGGACAATCAGCCCCAGCATTTT

clone_size: -
v_call: TRBV6-5
d_call: TRBD2
j_call: TRBJ2-1
cdr3_aa: CASSYEREYNNEQFF
cdr3_nt: TGTGCCAGCAGTTACGAGCGGGAGTATAACAATGAGCAGTTCTTC

clone_size: -
v_call: TRBV19
d_call: TRBD1
j_call: TRBJ2-4
cdr3_aa: CASSIFGQENIQYF
cdr3_nt: TGTGCCAGTAGTATATTTGGACAGGAAAACATTCAGTACTTC

clone_size: -
v_call: TRBV27
d_call: -
j_call: TRBJ1-5
cdr3_aa: CASSLSVYDQPQHF
cdr3_nt: TGTGCCAGCAGTTTATCTGTTTATGATCAGCCCCAGCATTTT

clone_size: -
v_call: TRBV5-4
d_call: -
j_call: TRBJ2-4
cdr3_aa: CASSPWGARSKNIQYF
cdr3_nt: TGTGCCAGCAGCCCCTGGGGGGCGAGGTCCAAAAACATTCAGTACTTC

clone_size: -
v_call: TRBV2
d_call: -
j_call: TRBJ2-2
cdr3_aa: CASSEGGELFF
cdr3_nt: TGTGCCAGCAGTGAAGGCGGGGAGCTGTTTTTT

clone_size: -
v_call: TRBV19
d_call: -
j_call: TRBJ1-1
cdr3_aa: CASSPPDRFVGTEAFF
cdr3_nt: TGTGCCAGTAGTCCCCCCGACAGATTCGTTGGGACTGAAGCTTTCTTT

clone_size: once
v_call: TRBV6-6
d_call: TRBD2
j_call: TRBJ2-5
cdr3_aa: CASARGGVYQETQYF
cdr3_nt: TGTGCCAGCGCCCGGGGGGGCGTGTACCAAGAGACCCAGTACTTC

clone_size: -
v_call: TRBV27
d_call: TRBD1
j_call: TRBJ1-6
cdr3_aa: CASSLLPLTGGYNSPLHF
cdr3_nt: TGTGCCAGCAGTTTACTTCCTCTGACAGGGGGCTATAATTCACCCCTCCACTTT

clone_size: -
v_call: TRBV29-1
d_call: -
j_call: TRBJ1-1
cdr3_aa: CSAARGNTEAFF
cdr3_nt: TGCAGCGCGGCCAGGGGGAACACTGAAGCTTTCTTT

clone_size: -
v_call: TRBV19
d_call: -
j_call: TRBJ1-2
cdr3_aa: CASSIRSTGGNYGYTF
cdr3_nt: TGTGCCAGTAGTATTCGGTCGACGGGTGGGAACTATGGCTACACCTTC

clone_size: -
v_call: TRBV27
d_call: TRBD1
j_call: TRBJ1-2
cdr3_aa: CASSPSWDRDAYGYTF
cdr3_nt: TGTGCCAGCAGTCCATCGTGGGACAGGGACGCGTATGGCTACACCTTC